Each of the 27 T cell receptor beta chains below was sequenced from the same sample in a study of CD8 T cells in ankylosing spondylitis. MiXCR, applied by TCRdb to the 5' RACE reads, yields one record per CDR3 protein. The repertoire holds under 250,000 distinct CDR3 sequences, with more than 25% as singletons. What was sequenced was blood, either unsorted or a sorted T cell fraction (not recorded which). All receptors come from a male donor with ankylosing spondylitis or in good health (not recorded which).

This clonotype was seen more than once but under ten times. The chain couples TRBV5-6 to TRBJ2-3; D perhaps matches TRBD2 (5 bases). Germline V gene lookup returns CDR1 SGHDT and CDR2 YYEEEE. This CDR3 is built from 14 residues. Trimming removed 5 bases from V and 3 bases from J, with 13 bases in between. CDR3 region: CASRGDGRTDTQYF. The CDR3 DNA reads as TGTGCCAGCAGGGGAGACGGTCGAACAGATACGCAGTATTTT. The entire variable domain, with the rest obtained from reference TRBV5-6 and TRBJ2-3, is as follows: DAGVTQSPTHLIKTRGQQVTLRCSPKSGHDTVSWYQQALGQGPQFIFQYYEEEERQRGNFPDRFSGHQFPNYSSELNVNALLLGDSALYLCASRGDGRTDTQYFGPGTRLTVL.

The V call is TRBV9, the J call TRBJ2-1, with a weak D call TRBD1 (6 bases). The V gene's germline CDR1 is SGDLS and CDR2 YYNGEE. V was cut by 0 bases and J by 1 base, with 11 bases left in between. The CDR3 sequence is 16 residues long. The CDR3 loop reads CASSVAQGFSYNEQFF. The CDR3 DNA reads TGTGCCAGCAGCGTAGCGCAGGGGTTTTCCTACAATGAGCAGTTCTTC. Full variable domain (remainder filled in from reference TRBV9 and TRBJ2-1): DSGVTQTPKHLITATGQRVTLRCSPRSGDLSVYWYQQSLDQGLQFLIQYYNGEERAKGNILERFSAQQFPDLHSELNLSSLELGDSALYFCASSVAQGFSYNEQFFGPGTRLTVL.

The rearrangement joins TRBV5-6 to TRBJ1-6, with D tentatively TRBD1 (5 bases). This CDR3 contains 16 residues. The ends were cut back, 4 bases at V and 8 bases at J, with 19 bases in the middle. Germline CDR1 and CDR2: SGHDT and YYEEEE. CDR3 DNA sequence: TGTGCCAGCAGCCGTTACTGGGGCCAGGCGGATTCACCCCTCCACTTT. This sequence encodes CASSRYWGQADSPLHF.

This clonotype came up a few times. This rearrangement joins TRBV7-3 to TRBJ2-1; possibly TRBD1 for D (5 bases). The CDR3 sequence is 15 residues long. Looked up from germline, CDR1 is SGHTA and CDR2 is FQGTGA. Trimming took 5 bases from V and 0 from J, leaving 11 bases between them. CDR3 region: CASSADSSSYNEQFF. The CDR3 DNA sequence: TGTGCCAGCAGCGCAGACAGCAGCTCCTACAATGAGCAGTTCTTC.

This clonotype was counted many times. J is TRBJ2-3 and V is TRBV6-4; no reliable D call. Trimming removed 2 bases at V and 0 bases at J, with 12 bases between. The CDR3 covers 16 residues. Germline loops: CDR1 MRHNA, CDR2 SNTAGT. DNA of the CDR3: TGTGCCAGCAGTGACCAGGCTTCCTCTAGCACAGATACGCAGTATTTT. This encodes CASSDQASSSTDTQYF.

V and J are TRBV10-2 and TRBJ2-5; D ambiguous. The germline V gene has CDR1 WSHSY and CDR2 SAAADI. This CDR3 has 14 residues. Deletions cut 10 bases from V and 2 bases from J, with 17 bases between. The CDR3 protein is CATSPVTYQETQYF. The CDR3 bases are TGCGCCACATCCCCCGTGACGTATCAAGAGACCCAGTACTTC.

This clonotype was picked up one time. The CDR3 nucleotides read TGTGCCAGCAGGACGATAGGGACGCCAGCTAACTATGGCTACACCTTC. This translates into CASRTIGTPANYGYTF. The V and J genes are TRBV12-3 or TRBV12-4 and TRBJ1-2; possible D gene TRBD1, 5 bases. CDR3 size: 16 residues. Trimming stripped 6 bases from V and 0 bases from J, with 17 bases between.

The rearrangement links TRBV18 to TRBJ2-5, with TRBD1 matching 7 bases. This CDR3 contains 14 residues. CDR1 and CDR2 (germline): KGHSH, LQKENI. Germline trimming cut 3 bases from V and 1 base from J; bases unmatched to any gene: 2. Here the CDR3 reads CASSPGTAQETQYF. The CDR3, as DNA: TGTGCCAGCTCACCCGGGACAGCCCAAGAGACCCAGTACTTC. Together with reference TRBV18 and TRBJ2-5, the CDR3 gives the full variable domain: NAGVMQNPRHLVRRRGQEARLRCSPMKGHSHVYWYRQLPEEGLKFMVYLQKENIIDESGMPKERFSAEFPKEGPSILRIQQVVRGDSAAYFCASSPGTAQETQYFGPGTRLLVL.

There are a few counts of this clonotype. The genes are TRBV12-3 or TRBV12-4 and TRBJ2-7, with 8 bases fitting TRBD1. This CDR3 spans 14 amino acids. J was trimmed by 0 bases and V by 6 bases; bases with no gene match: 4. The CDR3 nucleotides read TGTGCCAGCAGAACCGGGACAGGCTCCTACGAGCAGTACTTC. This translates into CASRTGTGSYEQYF.

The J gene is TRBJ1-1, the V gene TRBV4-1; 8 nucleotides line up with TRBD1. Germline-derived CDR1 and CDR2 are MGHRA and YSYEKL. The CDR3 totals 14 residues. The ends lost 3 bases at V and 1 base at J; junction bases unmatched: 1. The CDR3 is CASSQGQENTEAFF. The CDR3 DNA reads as TGCGCCAGCAGCCAGGGACAGGAGAACACTGAAGCTTTCTTT.

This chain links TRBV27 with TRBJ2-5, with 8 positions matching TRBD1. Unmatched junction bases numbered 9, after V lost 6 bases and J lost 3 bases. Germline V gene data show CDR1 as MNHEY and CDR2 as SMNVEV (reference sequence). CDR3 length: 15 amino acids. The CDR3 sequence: CASSAPQGVEETQYF. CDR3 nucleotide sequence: TGTGCCAGCAGCGCCCCACAGGGGGTGGAAGAGACCCAGTACTTC.

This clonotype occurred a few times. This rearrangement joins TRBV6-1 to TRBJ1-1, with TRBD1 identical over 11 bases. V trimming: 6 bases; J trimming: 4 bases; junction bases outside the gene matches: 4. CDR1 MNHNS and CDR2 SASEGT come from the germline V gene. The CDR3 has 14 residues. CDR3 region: CASSRGQGATEAFF. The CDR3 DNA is TGTGCCAGCAGCCGCGGACAGGGGGCCACTGAAGCTTTCTTT.

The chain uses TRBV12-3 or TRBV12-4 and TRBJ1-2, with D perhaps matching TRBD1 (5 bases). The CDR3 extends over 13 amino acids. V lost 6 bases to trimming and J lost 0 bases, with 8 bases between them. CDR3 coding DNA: TGTGCCAGCAGGGACACCGCTAACTATGGCTACACCTTC. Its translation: CASRDTANYGYTF.

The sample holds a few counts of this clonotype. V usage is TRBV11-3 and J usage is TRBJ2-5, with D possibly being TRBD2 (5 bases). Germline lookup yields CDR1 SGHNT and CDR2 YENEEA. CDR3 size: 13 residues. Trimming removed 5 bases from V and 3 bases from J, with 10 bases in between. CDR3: CASSQEEKETQYF. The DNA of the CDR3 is TGTGCCAGCAGCCAGGAGGAGAAAGAGACCCAGTACTTC.

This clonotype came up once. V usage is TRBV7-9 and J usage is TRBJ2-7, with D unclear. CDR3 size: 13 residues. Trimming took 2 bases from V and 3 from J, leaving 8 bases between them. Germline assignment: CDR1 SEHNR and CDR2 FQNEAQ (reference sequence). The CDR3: CASSLIDRYEQYF. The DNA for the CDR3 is TGTGCCAGCAGCTTAATTGACCGCTACGAGCAGTACTTC. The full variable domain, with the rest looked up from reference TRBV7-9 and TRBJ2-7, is DTGVSQNPRHKITKRGQNVTFRCDPISEHNRLYWYRQTLGQGPEFLTYFQNEAQLEKSRLLSDRFSAERPKGSFSTLEIQRTEQGDSAMYLCASSLIDRYEQYFGPGTRLTVT.

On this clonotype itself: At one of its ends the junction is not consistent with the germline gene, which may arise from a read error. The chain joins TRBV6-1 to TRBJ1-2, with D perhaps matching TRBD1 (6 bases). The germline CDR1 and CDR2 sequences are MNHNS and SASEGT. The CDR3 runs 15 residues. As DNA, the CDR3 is TGTGCCAGCAGAGAAGCGACAGGAAGGAACTATGGCTACACCTTC. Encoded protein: CASREATGRNYGYTF.

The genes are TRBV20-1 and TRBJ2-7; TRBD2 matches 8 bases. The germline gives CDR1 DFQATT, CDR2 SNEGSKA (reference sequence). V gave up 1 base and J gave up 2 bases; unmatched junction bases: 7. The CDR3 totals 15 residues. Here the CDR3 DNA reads TGCAGTGCTAGAGGTCTAGCGGGCCCCACCTACGAGCAGTACTTC. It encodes CSARGLAGPTYEQYF.

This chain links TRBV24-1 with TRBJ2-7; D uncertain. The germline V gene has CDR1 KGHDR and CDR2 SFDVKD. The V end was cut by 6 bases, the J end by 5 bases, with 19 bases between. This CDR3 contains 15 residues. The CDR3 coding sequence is TGTGCCACCAGTTCTGACGGATCCGGCTTCCACGAGCAGTACTTC. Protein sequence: CATSSDGSGFHEQYF.

The CDR3 protein is CSARSGFFAGELFF. CDR3 DNA: TGCAGTGCTAGGAGCGGGTTCTTTGCGGGGGAGCTGTTTTTT. The rearrangement uses TRBV20-1 and TRBJ2-2; D possibly corresponds to TRBD2 (6 bases). Germline CDR1 and CDR2: DFQATT and SNEGSKA (reference sequence). Trimming left V 3 bases short and J 8 bases short, with 16 bases between. This CDR3 comprises 14 residues.

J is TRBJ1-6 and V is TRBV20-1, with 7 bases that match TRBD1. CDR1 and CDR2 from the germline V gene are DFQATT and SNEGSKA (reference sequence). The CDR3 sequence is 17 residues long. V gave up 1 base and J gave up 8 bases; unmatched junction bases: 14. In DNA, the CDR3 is TGCAGTGCTAGAGGGAACGGGGACAGAGCTTGGGATTCACCCCTCCACTTT. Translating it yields CSARGNGDRAWDSPLHF.

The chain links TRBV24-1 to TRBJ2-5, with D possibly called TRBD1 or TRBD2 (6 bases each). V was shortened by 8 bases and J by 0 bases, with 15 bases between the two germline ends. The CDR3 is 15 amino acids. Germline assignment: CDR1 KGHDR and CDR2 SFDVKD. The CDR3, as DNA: TGTGCCACCAACCCGACGGGGGCGAACCAAGAGACCCAGTACTTC. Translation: CATNPTGANQETQYF.

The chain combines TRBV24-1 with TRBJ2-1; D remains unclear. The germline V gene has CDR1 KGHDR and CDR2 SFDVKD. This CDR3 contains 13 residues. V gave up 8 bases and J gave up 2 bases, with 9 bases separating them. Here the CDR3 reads CATMDGAYNEQFF. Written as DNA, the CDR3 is TGTGCCACCATGGACGGAGCCTACAATGAGCAGTTCTTC.

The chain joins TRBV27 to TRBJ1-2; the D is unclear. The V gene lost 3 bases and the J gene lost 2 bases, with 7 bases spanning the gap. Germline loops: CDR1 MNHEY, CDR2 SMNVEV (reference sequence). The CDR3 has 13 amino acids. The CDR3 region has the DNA TGTGCCAGCAGTTTCGGTCTAAACTATGGCTACACCTTC. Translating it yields CASSFGLNYGYTF.

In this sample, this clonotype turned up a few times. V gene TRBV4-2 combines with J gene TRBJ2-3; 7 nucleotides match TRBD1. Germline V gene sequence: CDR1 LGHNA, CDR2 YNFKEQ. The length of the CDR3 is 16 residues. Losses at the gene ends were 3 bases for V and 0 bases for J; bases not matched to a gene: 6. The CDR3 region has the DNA TGTGCCAGCAGCCATTACAGGGGCGAAAGCACAGATACGCAGTATTTT. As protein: CASSHYRGESTDTQYF.

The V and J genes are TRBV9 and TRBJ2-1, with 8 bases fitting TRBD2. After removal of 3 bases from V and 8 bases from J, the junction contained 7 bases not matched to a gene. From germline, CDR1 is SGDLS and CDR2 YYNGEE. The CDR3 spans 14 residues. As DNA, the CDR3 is TGTGCCAGCAGCGCTCAGACTAGCGTTGATGAGCAGTTCTTC. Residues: CASSAQTSVDEQFF.

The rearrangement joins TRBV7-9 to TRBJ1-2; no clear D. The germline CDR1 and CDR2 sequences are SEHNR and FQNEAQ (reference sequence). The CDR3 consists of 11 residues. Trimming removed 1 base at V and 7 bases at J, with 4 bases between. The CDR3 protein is CASSLGAGYTF. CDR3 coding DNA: TGTGCCAGCAGCTTAGGGGCTGGCTACACCTTC.

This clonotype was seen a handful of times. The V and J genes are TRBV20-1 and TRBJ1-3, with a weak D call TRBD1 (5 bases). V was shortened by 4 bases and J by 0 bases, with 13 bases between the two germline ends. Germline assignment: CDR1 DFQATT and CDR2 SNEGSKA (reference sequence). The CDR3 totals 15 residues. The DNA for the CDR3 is TGCAGTGCTACCGGGGCCTTCAGCTCTGGAAACACCATATATTTT. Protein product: CSATGAFSSGNTIYF.